Shown below are 27 T cell receptor beta chains from a single sample sequenced in a study of blood T cell repertoires in COVID-19. The method was immunoSEQ multiplex PCR; TCRdb's version includes in-frame clones alone and lacks a portion of them. The sample lists roughly 200,000 clones, about nine tenths occurring once. Specimen: PBMCs or T cells enriched from blood (not recorded which). The receptors were gathered from a man aged 30 to 45 who had recovered from COVID-19.

This chain uses TRBV10-3 with TRBJ2-5; 7 bases map to TRBD1. J lost 2 bases, V lost 5 bases, and 5 bases had no gene match. CDR1 and CDR2 (germline): ENHRY, SYGVKD. This CDR3 has 14 residues. As DNA, the CDR3 is TGTGCCATCAGTTTACAGGGGAATCAAGAGACCCAGTACTTC. Its translation is CAISLQGNQETQYF.

This chain uses TRBV11-2 with TRBJ2-5; 7 bases are a match to TRBD1. This CDR3 is built from 13 residues. V dropped 5 bases and J dropped 3; count of bases not matched to a gene: 3. Germline assignment: CDR1 SGHAT and CDR2 FQNNGV. CDR3 amino acids: CASSTGEKETQYF. In nucleotides, the CDR3 is TGTGCCAGCAGCACAGGGGAGAAAGAGACCCAGTACTTC. The whole variable domain, remainder taken from reference TRBV11-2 and TRBJ2-5, is EAGVAQSPRYKIIEKRQSVAFWCNPISGHATLYWYQQILGQGPKLLIQFQNNGVVDDSQLPKDRFSAERLKGVDSTLKIQPAKLEDSAVYLCASSTGEKETQYFGPGTRLLVL.

This chain connects TRBV27 to TRBJ2-2, with 8 bases matching TRBD1. Germline values: CDR1 MNHEY, CDR2 SMNVEV (reference sequence). Trimming took 6 bases from V and 1 from J; bases not matched to a gene: 4. The CDR3 has 15 residues. The CDR3 bases are TGTGCCAGCAGCACCGGGACAGGGAACACCGGGGAGCTGTTTTTT. Translating gives CASSTGTGNTGELFF.

The chain joins TRBV7-2 to TRBJ2-3; TRBD2 aligns across 7 bases. From germline, CDR1 is SGHTA and CDR2 FQGNSA. The CDR3 covers 15 residues. V shed 5 bases and J 2 bases; nucleotides not matched to a gene: 7. As DNA, the CDR3 is TGTGCCAGCAGCAGGGACGGGGGGACCACAGATACGCAGTATTTT. Residues: CASSRDGGTTDTQYF.

The chain joins TRBV24-1 to TRBJ1-1; D possibly corresponds to TRBD1 (6 bases). The CDR3 is made up of 13 amino acids. Germline CDR1 KGHDR, CDR2 SFDVKD. The germline V and J ends were trimmed by 9 bases and 1 base, with 11 bases remaining between them. Here the CDR3 reads CATAGERNTEAFF. CDR3 coding DNA: TGTGCCACCGCAGGGGAGAGGAACACTGAAGCTTTCTTT.

The chain is built from TRBV19 and TRBJ2-3; D unclear. Between the trimmed V and J ends, which lost 1 base and 3 bases, there was a span of 2 bases. The length of the CDR3 is 12 residues. In germline, CDR1 is LNHDA, CDR2 SQIVND (reference sequence). The CDR3 DNA reads TGTGCCAGTAGTATAGCGACAGATACGCAGTATTTT. Its protein is CASSIATDTQYF.

The chain employs TRBV6-5 and TRBJ2-1; 11 bases are shared with TRBD1. Germline assignment: CDR1 MNHEY and CDR2 SVGAGI. CDR3 length: 14 residues. Trimming took 8 bases from V and 8 from J; bases not matched to a gene: 8. The DNA for the CDR3 is TGTGCCAGCCGTTGGACAGGGGGCGGTGATGAGCAGTTCTTC. It yields the protein CASRWTGGGDEQFF.

V and J are TRBV3-1 (or the pseudogene TRBV3-2) and TRBJ2-7; D gene uncertain. The V gene's germline CDR1 is LGHDT and CDR2 YNNKEL (reference sequence). The CDR3 is 12 residues long. Between the trimmed V and J ends, which lost 0 bases and 2 bases, there was a span of 2 bases. CDR3 sequence: CASSQDTYEQYF. CDR3 bases: TGTGCCAGCAGCCAAGACACCTACGAGCAGTACTTC.

The chain couples TRBV10-3 to TRBJ2-1; 14 nucleotides agree with TRBD2. CDR1 ENHRY and CDR2 SYGVKD come from the germline V gene. The CDR3 is 18 amino acids. V was clipped by 1 base and J by 7 bases; unmatched bases: 9. For the CDR3, the DNA is TGTGCCATCAGTGAGTGGGCCCGGACTAGCGGGGGGCGGAATGAGCAGTTCTTC. Its protein product is CAISEWARTSGGRNEQFF.

The rearrangement links TRBV13 to TRBJ2-1, with D possibly being TRBD1 (5 bases). The CDR3 runs to 17 residues. V gave up 1 base and J gave up 6 bases, with 19 bases separating them. CDR1 is PRHDT and CDR2 is FYEKMQ in the germline V gene (reference sequence). The CDR3: CASSLEGATAPRNEQFF. CDR3 sequence (DNA): TGTGCCAGCAGCTTAGAAGGGGCAACGGCCCCGCGCAATGAGCAGTTCTTC.

J is TRBJ2-2 and V is TRBV7-6, with D perhaps matching TRBD1 (6 bases). The germline V gene encodes CDR1 SGHVS and CDR2 FNYEAQ. This CDR3 is 15 amino acids long. V shed 3 bases and J shed 6 bases, with 14 bases lying between them. This chain's CDR3 is CASSFPSGVPGELFF. The DNA for the CDR3 is TGTGCCAGCAGCTTTCCATCAGGGGTACCCGGGGAGCTGTTTTTT.

CDR3 in amino acids: CASRGRIRLDYGYTF. DNA for the CDR3: TGTGCCAGCAGGGGGCGGATAAGATTGGACTATGGCTACACCTTC. This rearrangement joins TRBV27 to TRBJ1-2; D is possibly TRBD1 (5 bases). V was pared by 6 bases and J by 3 bases, with 17 bases between. In germline, CDR1 is MNHEY, CDR2 SMNVEV (reference sequence). The CDR3 loop spans 15 amino acids.

This clone came up once. CDR3 in DNA: TGTGCCAGCAGTTTATGGGGACAGGGGGCCTTCTACGAGCAGTACTTC. Translating it yields CASSLWGQGAFYEQYF. This rearrangement joins TRBV27 to TRBJ2-7, with 12 bases lining up with TRBD1. CDR1 is MNHEY, CDR2 SMNVEV, per germline (reference sequence). V lost 1 base, J lost 3 bases, and 4 bases stayed unmatched. The CDR3 is 16 amino acids.

The CDR3 reads CASKGTGENQPQHF. In DNA form, the CDR3 reads TGTGCCAGCAAAGGGACAGGGGAAAATCAGCCCCAGCATTTT. This sequence joins TRBV6-5 and TRBJ1-5, with TRBD1 identical over 10 bases. The V and J ends lost 7 bases and 4 bases, in that order; junction bases with no gene match: 4. The CDR3 loop spans 14 amino acids. Germline CDR1 is MNHEY and CDR2 is SVGAGI.

The chain employs TRBV5-1 and TRBJ2-5, with D maybe TRBD1 (5 bases). CDR1 and CDR2 from the germline V gene are SGHRS and YFSETQ. The CDR3 totals 13 residues. Deletions cut 4 bases from V and 1 base from J, with 8 bases between. This chain's CDR3 is CASSPDSQETQYF. DNA of the CDR3: TGCGCCAGCAGCCCCGACAGCCAAGAGACCCAGTACTTC.

This sequence joins TRBV25-1 and TRBJ2-2, with TRBD1 matching 7 bases. The J segment lost 4 bases and the V segment lost 6 bases, leaving 2 bases of the junction unmatched. Germline CDR1 is MGHDK and CDR2 is SYGVNS. The CDR3 loop spans 13 amino acids. CDR3 sequence (DNA): TGTGCCAGCAGCCACAGGGGCACCGGGGAGCTGTTTTTT. It translates to CASSHRGTGELFF.

This clone was observed a single time. CDR3 bases: TGTGCCAGCAGTTACTCCGGGTACACTGAAGCTTTCTTT. It yields the protein CASSYSGYTEAFF. The V and J genes are TRBV6-5 and TRBJ1-1; no clear D gene. Trimming removed 0 bases at V and 3 bases at J, with 5 bases between. From germline, CDR1 is MNHEY and CDR2 SVGAGI. The length of the CDR3 is 13 residues.

In its sample, this clone was seen once. The chain is built from TRBV10-1 and TRBJ1-1; no definite D call. V dropped 3 bases and J dropped 5 bases, with 7 bases sitting between them. Per the germline V gene, CDR1 is WNHNN and CDR2 is SYGVQD (reference sequence). The CDR3 contains 12 residues. DNA for the CDR3: TGCGCCAGCAGTGATGGAGGGACTGAAGCTTTCTTT. It encodes CASSDGGTEAFF.

This clone was seen only once. This chain joins TRBV29-1 and TRBJ2-5, with D possibly being TRBD1 (6 bases). The CDR3 has 12 amino acids. The germline CDR1 and CDR2 sequences are SQVTM and ANQGSEA. Trimming took 2 bases from V and 5 from J, leaving 9 bases between them. The CDR3 loop reads CSVEQQGETQYF. The CDR3 region has the DNA TGCAGCGTTGAACAACAGGGTGAGACCCAGTACTTC.

The chain couples TRBV28 to TRBJ2-7; 7 nucleotides agree with TRBD2. The J segment lost 7 bases and the V segment lost 5 bases, leaving 11 bases of the junction unmatched. The CDR3 is made up of 14 amino acids. Germline V gene lookup returns CDR1 MDHEN and CDR2 SYDVKM. The CDR3 reads CASSRSGGTKEQYF. The DNA of the CDR3 is TGTGCCAGCAGTCGCAGCGGCGGGACTAAAGAGCAGTACTTC.

This sequence joins TRBV4-2 and TRBJ1-3; tentatively, D is TRBD1 (6 bases). V was shortened by 1 base and J by 7 bases, with 14 bases between the two germline ends. This CDR3 region has 15 residues. Germline assignment: CDR1 LGHNA and CDR2 YNFKEQ. CDR3 DNA sequence: TGTGCCAGCAGCCAAGGTGGGGCAGGGGATAACACCATATATTTT. It is translated as CASSQGGAGDNTIYF.

This clone showed up just once. This chain links TRBV6-2 or TRBV6-3 with TRBJ1-6, with a possible D match to TRBD1 (5 bases). CDR3 size: 15 residues. Germline CDR1 reads MNHEY; CDR2 reads SVGEGT. V lost 2 bases and J 2 bases, leaving 7 bases between the germline ends. CDR3 sequence (DNA): TGTGCCAGCAGTTACCAGGGCCCCTATAATTCACCCCTCCACTTT. This sequence encodes CASSYQGPYNSPLHF.

The CDR3 nucleotides read TGCGCCAGCAGCGTAGGACTAGCGGGGGCGGTCAAAAACATTCAGTACTTC. Amino acid sequence: CASSVGLAGAVKNIQYF. The chain links TRBV4-1 to TRBJ2-4; TRBD2 aligns across 13 bases. The CDR3 totals 17 residues. V gave up 5 bases and J gave up 3 bases; unmatched junction bases: 7. The germline V gene has CDR1 MGHRA and CDR2 YSYEKL.

The DNA for the CDR3 is TGTGCCAGCAGTGGGGACAGCCGAGAGACCCAGTACTTC. Protein sequence: CASSGDSRETQYF. J is TRBJ2-5 and V is TRBV27, with 7 bases matching TRBD1. The germline V gene has CDR1 MNHEY and CDR2 SMNVEV (reference sequence). V shed 5 bases, J shed 4 bases, and the junction held 4 bases outside the gene matches. The CDR3 has 13 residues.

The V call is TRBV19, the J call TRBJ1-4; 8 bases align to TRBD1. In germline, CDR1 is LNHDA, CDR2 SQIVND (reference sequence). This CDR3 is built from 15 residues. V was pared by 2 bases and J by 8 bases, with 7 bases of the junction left unmatched. The DNA of the CDR3 is TGTGCCAGTAGTATACAACCGGACAGGGCCGAAAAACTGTTTTTT. It encodes CASSIQPDRAEKLFF.

The genes are TRBV28 and TRBJ1-2; 7 bases are shared with TRBD1. The CDR3 extends over 13 amino acids. Germline trimming cut 6 bases from V and 4 bases from J; bases unmatched to any gene: 5. Germline values: CDR1 MDHEN, CDR2 SYDVKM. DNA of the CDR3: TGTGCCAGCAGGACAGGGATTGGCTATGGCTACACCTTC. Translating gives CASRTGIGYGYTF.

V is TRBV4-2 and J is TRBJ2-5; D call uncertain. The CDR3 extends over 15 amino acids. V dropped 4 bases and J dropped 1 base, with 13 bases sitting between them. From germline, CDR1 is LGHNA and CDR2 YNFKEQ. CDR3: CASSLFAGSQETQYF. CDR3 nucleotides: TGTGCCAGCAGCCTCTTTGCAGGCAGCCAAGAGACCCAGTACTTC.